Following are 9 T cell receptor beta chains from one sample sequenced in a study of T cell responses to AZD1222 COVID-19 vaccine. Measured with immunoSEQ multiplex PCR; TCRdb has only the in-frame clones, and not every one. Of 95,000 to 110,000 clones in the sample, about 85% were seen once. Material: peripheral blood, obtained on day 0 of AZD1222 vaccination. These receptor sequences come from an adult in good health.

The chain employs TRBV18 and TRBJ2-1, with D perhaps matching TRBD1 or TRBD2 (5 bases each). CDR3 length equals 15 residues. The V gene's germline CDR1 is KGHSH and CDR2 LQKENI. V lost 1 base and J 4 bases, leaving 11 bases between the germline ends. The CDR3 reads CASSPRDGLYNEQFF. The CDR3 nucleotides read TGTGCCAGCTCACCACGGGACGGGCTTTACAATGAGCAGTTCTTC. The full variable domain, rest sourced from reference TRBV18 and TRBJ2-1, is NAGVMQNPRHLVRRRGQEARLRCSPMKGHSHVYWYRQLPEEGLKFMVYLQKENIIDESGMPKERFSAEFPKEGPSILRIQQVVRGDSAAYFCASSPRDGLYNEQFFGPGTRLTVL.

In this sample, this clone turned up once. The chain couples TRBV5-1 to TRBJ1-2; weak D call: TRBD1 (6 bases). CDR3 size: 14 residues. Germline CDR1 reads SGHRS; CDR2 reads YFSETQ. V lost 0 bases and J lost 6, with 12 bases in between. The CDR3 DNA sequence: TGCGCCAGCAGCTTGGATGGACAGCCCAATGGCTACACCTTC. It codes for CASSLDGQPNGYTF.

The table lists this clone with a count of one. V gene TRBV6-5 combines with J gene TRBJ1-2; 7 nucleotides align to TRBD1. From germline, CDR1 is MNHEY and CDR2 SVGAGI. The CDR3 consists of 14 residues. Losses at the gene ends were 5 bases for V and 5 bases for J; bases not matched to a gene: 8. CDR3 in amino acids: CASSLRTGGYGYTF. The CDR3 nucleotides read TGTGCCAGCAGTCTCCGGACAGGAGGATATGGCTACACCTTC.

The chain is built from TRBV6-1 and TRBJ2-7; D is possibly TRBD1 (6 bases). This CDR3 has 15 amino acids. CDR1 and CDR2 (germline): MNHNS, SASEGT. V lost 3 bases and J 4 bases, leaving 16 bases between the germline ends. For the CDR3, the DNA is TGTGCCAGCAGTGATCCCAGCAGGGGAACATACGAGCAGTACTTC. This encodes CASSDPSRGTYEQYF.

The sample holds one count of this clone. The J gene is TRBJ1-4, the V gene TRBV10-3; possibly TRBD1 for D (5 bases). This CDR3 spans 14 amino acids. The germline V and J ends were trimmed by 10 bases and 5 bases, with 17 bases remaining between them. Germline V gene sequence: CDR1 ENHRY, CDR2 SYGVKD. The CDR3 here is CATRPGTGNEKLFF. Here the CDR3 DNA reads TGTGCCACCCGGCCAGGAACAGGAAATGAAAAACTGTTTTTT.

The rearrangement links TRBV3-1 (or the pseudogene TRBV3-2) to TRBJ2-2, with D unclear. The CDR3 length is 14 residues. With 0 bases removed from V and 4 bases from J, the gap between germline ends came to 6 bases. Germline CDR1 and CDR2: LGHDT and YNNKEL (reference sequence). Here the CDR3 DNA reads TGTGCCAGCAGCCAAGATCTGTTCACCGGGGAGCTGTTTTTT. Protein sequence: CASSQDLFTGELFF.

The V call is TRBV7-9, the J call TRBJ1-5, with 8 bases aligning to TRBD1. This CDR3 has 15 amino acids. Looked up from germline, CDR1 is SEHNR and CDR2 is FQNEAQ (reference sequence). The V and J ends lost 3 bases and 6 bases, in that order; junction bases with no gene match: 7. CDR3 coding DNA: TGTGCCAGCAGCTTTTCAGGGGGCGAAAGTCAGCCCCAGCATTTT. Amino acid sequence: CASSFSGGESQPQHF. The whole variable domain, filled in from reference TRBV7-9 and TRBJ1-5, reads DTGVSQNPRHKITKRGQNVTFRCDPISEHNRLYWYRQTLGQGPEFLTYFQNEAQLEKSRLLSDRFSAERPKGSFSTLEIQRTEQGDSAMYLCASSFSGGESQPQHFGDGTRLSIL.

The chain uses TRBV10-3 and TRBJ1-4, with unresolved D. Germline V gives CDR1 ENHRY, CDR2 SYGVKD. Trimming pared 0 bases from V and 5 bases from J, leaving 10 bases between. The CDR3 spans 15 residues. CDR3 sequence: CAISESAVGNEKLFF. CDR3 bases: TGTGCCATCAGTGAGTCGGCAGTTGGGAATGAAAAACTGTTTTTT.

The chain combines TRBV7-4 with TRBJ1-4; D remains unclear. V was pared by 6 bases and J by 10 bases, with 12 bases between. The V gene's germline CDR1 is SGHVT and CDR2 SQSDAQ. The CDR3 length is 12 residues. In DNA form, the CDR3 reads TGTGCCAGCAGTAGCCGTTTCAGAAAACTGTTTTTT. It is translated as CASSSRFRKLFF.